These 29 T cell receptor beta chains share one sample of origin, sequenced in a study of CD8 T cells in ankylosing spondylitis. Via MiXCR, TCRdb re-called the 5' RACE reads, giving one row per CDR3 protein. The sample has hundreds of thousands of distinct CDR3 sequences; 20% are singletons. Sample: blood, either unsorted or a sorted T cell fraction (not recorded which). These receptors were taken from a male donor with ankylosing spondylitis or in good health (not recorded which).

This rearrangement joins TRBV2 to TRBJ2-1, with no clear D. This CDR3 has 15 residues. V dropped 0 bases and J dropped 0 bases, with 6 bases sitting between them. Germline CDR1 reads SNHLY; CDR2 reads FYNNEI. CDR3 bases: TGTGCCAGCAGTGAAGCGAGGATCTCCTACAATGAGCAGTTCTTC. Translation gives CASSEARISYNEQFF.

This rearrangement joins TRBV11-2 to TRBJ2-1; 8 bases are a match to TRBD2. The CDR3 consists of 15 residues. V lost 0 bases to trimming and J lost 9 bases; unmatched junction nucleotides: 7. Per germline, CDR1 SGHAT and CDR2 FQNNGV. The CDR3 DNA reads TGTGCCAGCAGCTTAGAGAGTAGCGGGATTGTTGAGCAGTTCTTC. Translating gives CASSLESSGIVEQFF.

The chain carries TRBV27 and TRBJ1-6; D not certain. Germline V gives CDR1 MNHEY, CDR2 SMNVEV (reference sequence). The CDR3 extends over 14 amino acids. The ends were cut back, 0 bases at V and 7 bases at J, with 7 bases in the middle. DNA of the CDR3: TGTGCCAGCAGTTTATCGGCAGCAAATTCACCCCTCCACTTT. Protein sequence: CASSLSAANSPLHF.

The sample holds a few counts of this clonotype. The V call is TRBV12-3 or TRBV12-4, the J call TRBJ2-1, with D possibly TRBD1 on 6 matching bases. The ends were cut back, 4 bases at V and 6 bases at J, with 13 bases in the middle. This CDR3 is built from 14 residues. This CDR3 reads CASSSGTKGNEQFF. For the CDR3, the DNA is TGTGCCAGCAGTTCCGGGACAAAAGGCAATGAGCAGTTCTTC.

The chain employs TRBV11-2 and TRBJ1-1, with D maybe TRBD1 (6 bases). CDR1 is SGHAT and CDR2 is FQNNGV in the germline V gene. With 4 bases removed from V and 6 bases from J, the gap between germline ends came to 18 bases. The CDR3 totals 15 residues. The DNA for the CDR3 is TGTGCCAGCAGCTCCCGCGGGACATTTCCCCCTGAAGCTTTCTTT. Translation gives CASSSRGTFPPEAFF.

V is TRBV6-1 and J is TRBJ2-6; TRBD1 aligns across 7 bases. V dropped 8 bases and J dropped 2; count of bases not matched to a gene: 6. The V gene's germline CDR1 is MNHNS and CDR2 SASEGT. This CDR3 region has 15 residues. CDR3: CASGEGGAGANVLTF. The CDR3 DNA sequence: TGTGCCAGCGGGGAAGGGGGCGCTGGGGCCAACGTCCTGACTTTC.

This clonotype was seen a few times. The chain combines TRBV5-1 with TRBJ2-2, with D perhaps being TRBD1 or TRBD2 (5 bases each). CDR3 size: 16 residues. The germline gives CDR1 SGHRS, CDR2 YFSETQ. The V gene lost 4 bases and the J gene lost 6 bases, with 19 bases spanning the gap. CDR3 sequence (DNA): TGCGCCAGCAGCAACAGGCGGGTTGGATTGTCCGGGGAGCTGTTTTTT. Protein: CASSNRRVGLSGELFF.

CDR3 sequence (DNA): TGTGCCAGCAGTGAGGACAGTCGCACAGATACGCAGTATTTT. This translates into CASSEDSRTDTQYF. This chain connects TRBV6-1 to TRBJ2-3, with D maybe TRBD1 (6 bases). Germline V lookup: CDR1 MNHNS, CDR2 SASEGT. This CDR3 has 14 residues. The V and J ends lost 3 bases and 1 base respectively, with 8 bases between them.

The V call is TRBV20-1, the J call TRBJ2-7; the match to TRBD1 covers 8 bases. Per the germline V gene, CDR1 is DFQATT and CDR2 is SNEGSKA (reference sequence). The CDR3 covers 13 residues. The CDR3 DNA reads TGCATCGCGGGACAGGCTGCGTCCTACGAGCAGTACGTC. Its translation is CIAGQAASYEQYV.

The V call is TRBV20-1, the J call TRBJ2-3, with 8 bases that match TRBD2. V lost 3 bases to trimming and J lost 8 bases; unmatched junction nucleotides: 16. Looked up from germline, CDR1 is DFQATT and CDR2 is SNEGSKA (reference sequence). The CDR3 spans 16 residues. CDR3 in amino acids: CSARSASGTSSITQYF. DNA of the CDR3: TGCAGTGCTAGGAGCGCATCGGGGACTAGTAGTATTACGCAGTATTTT.

Many counts were recorded for this clonotype. V gene TRBV27 combines with J gene TRBJ2-1, with 7 bases fitting TRBD1. The germline gives CDR1 MNHEY, CDR2 SMNVEV (reference sequence). The CDR3 is 20 amino acids. V lost 6 bases and J lost 4; bases outside the gene matches: 24. The CDR3 loop reads CASSPTTADRAHTTYNEQFF. The CDR3 DNA is TGTGCCAGCAGCCCAACTACGGCCGACAGGGCCCATACCACGTACAATGAGCAGTTCTTC.

V is TRBV20-1 and J is TRBJ2-7, with 9 bases lining up with TRBD2. The CDR3 has 17 residues. Germline CDR1 is DFQATT and CDR2 is SNEGSKA (reference sequence). The CDR3 coding sequence is TGCTGTGCTAGAGCCCTATCTAGCGGGAAGTCGGCCTACGAGCAGTACGTC. Translation gives CCARALSSGKSAYEQYV.

V and J are TRBV20-1 and TRBJ2-1; 9 positions agree with TRBD2. With V trimmed by 3 bases and J by 8 bases, 5 bases remained unmatched. CDR1 and CDR2 from the germline V gene are DFQATT and SNEGSKA (reference sequence). CDR3 length: 13 amino acids. CDR3 DNA sequence: TGCAGTGCTAGCAGTAGCGGGAGCGATGAGCAGTTCTTC. Amino acid sequence: CSASSSGSDEQFF.

The rearrangement joins TRBV3-1 to TRBJ2-5; the D call may be TRBD1 or TRBD2 (6 bases each). The length of the CDR3 is 14 residues. Looked up from germline, CDR1 is LGHDT and CDR2 is YNNKEL (reference sequence). Trimming stripped 4 bases from V and 4 bases from J, with 13 bases between. The CDR3 nucleotides are TGTGCCAGCAGCCCCCTACAGGGAGGAGAGACCCAGTACTTC. Amino acid sequence: CASSPLQGGETQYF.

This chain connects TRBV29-1 to TRBJ1-3; tentatively, D is TRBD1 (6 bases). The CDR3 runs 14 residues. Trimming pared 6 bases from V and 1 base from J, leaving 13 bases between. Germline assignment: CDR1 SQVTM and CDR2 ANQGSEA. CDR3 sequence (DNA): TGCAGCGTGGATACAGGGTTATCTGGAAACACCATATATTTT. Protein: CSVDTGLSGNTIYF.

This chain connects TRBV19 to TRBJ1-5, with D unclear. The CDR3 runs to 15 residues. Germline lookup yields CDR1 LNHDA and CDR2 SQIVND (reference sequence). The V gene lost 7 bases and the J gene lost 0 bases, with 13 bases spanning the gap. CDR3 nucleotides: TGTGCCAGTACGCCACTTAGGAATAGCAATCAGCCCCAGCATTTT. Translated: CASTPLRNSNQPQHF.

Remarks on this clonotype: One junction end disagrees with the germline gene, perhaps due to a read error. This chain uses TRBV7-7 with TRBJ2-3; 8 bases line up with TRBD2. CDR3 length: 14 amino acids. CDR1 is SSHAT and CDR2 is FNYEAQ in the germline V gene (reference sequence). The CDR3 loop reads CASSLTGGADTQYF. The CDR3 DNA follows: TGTGCTAGCAGCTTGACGGGGGGGGCAGATACGCAGTATTTT. The entire variable domain, with the rest obtained from reference TRBV7-7 and TRBJ2-3, is as follows: GAGVSQSPRYKVTKRGQDVTLRCDPISSHATLYWYQQALGQGPEFLTYFNYEAQPDKSGLPSDRFSAERPEGSISTLTIQRTEQRDSAMYRCASSLTGGADTQYFGPGTRLTVL.

This clonotype has only a few counts. The chain has TRBV24-1 and TRBJ2-7; 8 nucleotides match TRBD1. Trimming at V came to 7 bases and at J to 6 bases, leaving 10 bases not matched to a gene. Germline V gene data show CDR1 as KGHDR and CDR2 as SFDVKD. This CDR3 contains 14 residues. The CDR3 DNA is TGTGCCACCAGCCCCGGGACAGGTGACTGCGAGCAGTACGTC. Translated, it gives CATSPGTGDCEQYV.

Only a few counts were recorded for this clonotype. This CDR3 is CASSLPPGEQYV. CDR3 coding DNA: TGTGCCAGCAGTTTACCCCCCGGCGAGCAGTACGTC. V gene TRBV12-3 or TRBV12-4 combines with J gene TRBJ2-7; D is ambiguous. The V end lost 2 bases, the J end lost 6 bases, and 8 bases lay between the germline ends. The CDR3 length is 12 residues.

This clonotype was seen a few times. V usage is TRBV12-3 or TRBV12-4 and J usage is TRBJ1-3; possible D gene TRBD1, 5 bases. Deletions cut 1 base from V and 7 bases from J, with 8 bases between. There are 13 residues in the CDR3. CDR3 residues: CASSLGGVNTIYF. The CDR3 nucleotides read TGTGCCAGCAGTTTAGGAGGGGTGAACACCATATATTTT.

The rearrangement joins TRBV28 to TRBJ2-7; 7 bases are a match to TRBD2. This CDR3 is built from 16 residues. V was clipped by 5 bases and J by 1 base; unmatched bases: 11. Germline loops: CDR1 MDHEN, CDR2 SYDVKM. Written as DNA, the CDR3 is TGTGCCAGCAGTCCCCTTAGAGCGGGAAATTCCTACGAGCAGTACGTC. Protein sequence: CASSPLRAGNSYEQYV.

The rearrangement uses TRBV2 and TRBJ2-5, with D tentatively TRBD1 or TRBD2 (5 bases each). Trimming shortened V by 8 bases and J by 1 base, and 11 bases separated the two germline ends. CDR1 and CDR2 from the germline V gene are SNHLY and FYNNEI. This CDR3 has 13 residues. The CDR3 here is CASGAGLQETQYF. CDR3 coding DNA: TGTGCCAGCGGGGCGGGCCTCCAAGAGACCCAGTACTTC.

The CDR3 DNA follows: TGTGCCAGCAGCCAAGGAGGGACAAAACTGTTTTTT. As protein: CASSQGGTKLFF. V and J are TRBV3-1 and TRBJ1-4, with D possibly matching TRBD1 (5 bases). V lost 1 base and J 10 bases, leaving 7 bases between the germline ends. Germline V lookup: CDR1 LGHDT, CDR2 YNNKEL (reference sequence). The CDR3 has 12 amino acids.

A word on this clonotype: One end of the junction is discordant with germline, which a read error may explain. The chain links TRBV5-1 to TRBJ2-1, with 10 bases fitting TRBD2. Germline values: CDR1 SGHRS, CDR2 YFSETQ. The CDR3 has 16 residues. CDR3 protein: CTSSFTAGGPVNEQFF. CDR3 in DNA: TGCACCAGCAGCTTCACAGCGGGGGGGCCGGTAAATGAGCAGTTCTTC.

The chain recombines TRBV6-1 with TRBJ2-3; 10 bases are a match to TRBD1. The V segment lost 7 bases and the J segment 7 bases; nucleotides outside the gene matches: 11. The germline V gene has CDR1 MNHNS and CDR2 SASEGT. The length of the CDR3 is 15 residues. The DNA of the CDR3 is TGTGCCAGCACCGCAAGACAGGGGGCTACGAATACGCAGTATTTT. This encodes CASTARQGATNTQYF.

V and J are TRBV3-1 and TRBJ2-1; TRBD2 matches 16 bases. The CDR3 covers 20 residues. The J segment lost 0 bases and the V segment lost 4 bases, leaving 9 bases of the junction unmatched. Germline V gives CDR1 LGHDT, CDR2 YNNKEL (reference sequence). This chain's CDR3 is CASSRTGLAGGPSSYNEQFF. The CDR3, as DNA: TGTGCCAGCAGCCGCACGGGACTAGCGGGAGGGCCCAGCTCCTACAATGAGCAGTTCTTC.

This clonotype was counted a few times. The chain joins TRBV7-3 to TRBJ2-3, with TRBD1 identical over 7 bases. The CDR3 is made up of 17 amino acids. Germline values: CDR1 SGHTA, CDR2 FQGTGA. With V trimmed by 1 base and J by 7 bases, 14 bases remained unmatched. The CDR3 is CASSLNSDRAKSYTQYF. DNA for the CDR3: TGTGCCAGCAGCTTAAATAGTGACAGGGCGAAGAGTTATACGCAGTATTTT.

The rearrangement uses TRBV12-3 or TRBV12-4 and TRBJ1-6; D possibly corresponds to TRBD1 (5 bases). Trimming took 5 bases from V and 7 from J, leaving 12 bases between them. This CDR3 region has 14 residues. DNA of the CDR3: TGTGCCAGCAGTCAAGCAGGGATGAATTCACCCCTCCACTTT. This encodes CASSQAGMNSPLHF.

The chain uses TRBV7-2 and TRBJ2-3; D unclear. Trimming cost V 4 bases and J 0 bases, with 8 bases left between them. This CDR3 region has 14 residues. The germline CDR1 and CDR2 sequences are SGHTA and FQGNSA. The CDR3 region is CASSSTRSTDTQYF. CDR3 bases: TGTGCCAGCAGCTCCACCAGGAGCACAGATACGCAGTATTTT.